This T cell receptor (beta chain) came from a study of T cell changes during pregnancy in multiple sclerosis. The germline V gene has CDR1 SGHTA and CDR2 FQGNSA. The V and J ends lost 7 bases and 4 bases respectively, with 19 bases between them. The CDR3 runs 16 residues. The repertoire was sequenced with immunoSEQ multiplex PCR; TCRdb's copy has only in-frame clones and lacks some. This sample has nearly 60,000 clones, with 91% found just once. This chain connects TRBV7-2 to TRBJ2-2, with D maybe TRBD1 (7 bases). The receptor comes from a female donor in good health, enrolled as a control in a pregnancy study. The input for sequencing was CD4+ T cells from peripheral blood mononuclear cells, taken after pregnancy. The CDR3 loop is CASNGGGQWGTGELFF. In nucleotides, the CDR3 is TGTGCCAGCAATGGAGGGGGCCAGTGGGGCACCGGGGAGCTGTTTTTT.